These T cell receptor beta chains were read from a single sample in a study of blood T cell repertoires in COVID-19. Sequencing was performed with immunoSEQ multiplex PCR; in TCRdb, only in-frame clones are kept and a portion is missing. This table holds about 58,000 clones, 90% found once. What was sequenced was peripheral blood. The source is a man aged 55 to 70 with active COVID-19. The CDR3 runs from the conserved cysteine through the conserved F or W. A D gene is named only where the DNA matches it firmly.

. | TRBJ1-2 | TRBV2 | TGTGCCAGCAATATGGAGGTTGGCGCTAACTATGGCTACACCTTC | CASNMEVGANYGYTF
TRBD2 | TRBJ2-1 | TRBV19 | TGTGCCAGTAGTATTATGGCGGGAGCTTTATACAATGAGCAGTTCTTC | CASSIMAGALYNEQFF
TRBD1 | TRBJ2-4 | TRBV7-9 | TGTGCCAGCAGCACTGGGACAGGGGTTCACATTCAGTACTTC | CASSTGTGVHIQYF
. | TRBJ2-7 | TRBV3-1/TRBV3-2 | TGTGCCAGCAGCCATCTCTCCTACGAGCAGTACTTC | CASSHLSYEQYF
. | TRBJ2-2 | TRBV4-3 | TGCGCCAGCAGCCGCGCCGGGGAGCTGTTTTTT | CASSRAGELFF
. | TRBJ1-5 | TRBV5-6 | TGTGCCAGCAGCTTGGCGGTAGGGAGTCAGCCCCAGCATTTT | CASSLAVGSQPQHF
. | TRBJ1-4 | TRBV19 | TGTGCCAGTAGAGGCTCGGCGGGCCACGGGGAAAAACTGTTTTTT | CASRGSAGHGEKLFF
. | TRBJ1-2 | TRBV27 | TGTGCCAGCAGTAGGACAGCTAACTATGGCTACACCTTC | CASSRTANYGYTF
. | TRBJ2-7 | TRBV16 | TGTGCCAGCAGCCTCGGTGCTAGCGACTTGAACGAGCAGTACTTC | CASSLGASDLNEQYF
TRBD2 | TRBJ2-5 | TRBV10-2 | TGCGCCAGCAGACCCGGACTAGCGGGGGGGCCGGGGCAAGAGACCCAGTACTTC | CASRPGLAGGPGQETQYF